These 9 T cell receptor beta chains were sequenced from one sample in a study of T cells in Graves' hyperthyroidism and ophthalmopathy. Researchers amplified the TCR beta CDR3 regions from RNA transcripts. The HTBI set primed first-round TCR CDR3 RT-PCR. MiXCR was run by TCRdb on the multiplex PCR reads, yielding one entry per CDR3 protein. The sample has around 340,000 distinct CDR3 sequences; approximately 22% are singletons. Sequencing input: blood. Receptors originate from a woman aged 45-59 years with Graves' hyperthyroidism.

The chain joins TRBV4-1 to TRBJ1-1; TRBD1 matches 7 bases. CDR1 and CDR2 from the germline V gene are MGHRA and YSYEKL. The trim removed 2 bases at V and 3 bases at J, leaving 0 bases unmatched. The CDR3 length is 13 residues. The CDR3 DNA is TGCGCCAGCAGCCAACAGGGGGACACTGAAGCTTTCTTT. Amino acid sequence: CASSQQGDTEAFF.

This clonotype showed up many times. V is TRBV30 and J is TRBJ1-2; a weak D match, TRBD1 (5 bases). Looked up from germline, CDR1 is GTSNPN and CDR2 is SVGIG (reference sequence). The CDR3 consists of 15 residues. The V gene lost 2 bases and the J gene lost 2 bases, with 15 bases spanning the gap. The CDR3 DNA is TGTGCCTGGAGTACTAGGACACACCGAAACTATGGCTACACCTTC. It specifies CAWSTRTHRNYGYTF.

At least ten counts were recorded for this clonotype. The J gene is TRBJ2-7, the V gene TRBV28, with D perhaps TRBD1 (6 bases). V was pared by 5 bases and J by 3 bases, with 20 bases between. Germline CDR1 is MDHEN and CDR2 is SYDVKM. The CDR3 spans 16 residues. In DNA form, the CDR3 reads TGTGCCAGCAGTCAGCAACAGGGTATTAGACTCTACGAGCAGTACTTC. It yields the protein CASSQQQGIRLYEQYF.

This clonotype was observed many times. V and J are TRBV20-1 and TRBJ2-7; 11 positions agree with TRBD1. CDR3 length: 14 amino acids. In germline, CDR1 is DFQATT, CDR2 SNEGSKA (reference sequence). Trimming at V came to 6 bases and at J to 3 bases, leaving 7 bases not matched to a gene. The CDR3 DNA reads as TGCAGTGCCTCCTTAGGGACAGGGGGCTACGAGCAGTACTTC. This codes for CSASLGTGGYEQYF.

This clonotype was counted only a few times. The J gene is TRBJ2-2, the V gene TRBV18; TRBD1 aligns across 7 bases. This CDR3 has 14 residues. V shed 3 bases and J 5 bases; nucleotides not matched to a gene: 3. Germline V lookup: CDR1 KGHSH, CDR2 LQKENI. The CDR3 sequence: CASSPTGWTGELFF. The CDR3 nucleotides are TGTGCCAGCTCACCGACAGGGTGGACCGGGGAGCTGTTTTTT.

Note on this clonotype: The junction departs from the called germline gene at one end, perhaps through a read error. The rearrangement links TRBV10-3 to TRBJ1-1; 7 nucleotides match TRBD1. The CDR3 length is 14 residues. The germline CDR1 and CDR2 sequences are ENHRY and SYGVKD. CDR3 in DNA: TGTGCCATCAGTGCTGACAGGGACAATACTGGAGCTTTCTTT. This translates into CAISADRDNTGAFF.

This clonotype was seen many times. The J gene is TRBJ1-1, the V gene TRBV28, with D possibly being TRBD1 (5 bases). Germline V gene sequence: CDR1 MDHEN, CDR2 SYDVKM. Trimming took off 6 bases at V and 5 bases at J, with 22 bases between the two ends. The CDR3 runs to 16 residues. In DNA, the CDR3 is TGTGCCAGCAGCCGACGACCAGGGTGGACAAGGACTGAAGCTTTCTTT. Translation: CASSRRPGWTRTEAFF.

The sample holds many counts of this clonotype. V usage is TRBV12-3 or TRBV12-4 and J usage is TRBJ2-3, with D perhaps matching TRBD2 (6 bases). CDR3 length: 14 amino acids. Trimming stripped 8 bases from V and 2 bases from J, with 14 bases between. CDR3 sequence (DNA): TGTGCCAGCGGTCCCCGGGAGTTCACAGATACGCAGTATTTT. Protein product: CASGPREFTDTQYF.

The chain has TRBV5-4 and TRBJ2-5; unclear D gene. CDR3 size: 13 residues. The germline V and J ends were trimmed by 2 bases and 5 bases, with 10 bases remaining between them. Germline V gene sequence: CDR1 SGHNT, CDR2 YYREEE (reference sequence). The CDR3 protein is CASSFPQFETQYF. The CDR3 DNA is TGTGCCAGCAGCTTCCCTCAGTTCGAGACCCAGTACTTC.